The 8 T cell receptor beta chains below were found in one sample sequenced in a study of tumour-infiltrating T cells in Burkitt lymphoma. TCRdb keeps only in-frame clones here, not all; method: immunoSEQ multiplex PCR. The sample carries more than 40,000 clones, about a third recorded once. Source material: tumor tissue. The receptor source for this set is a human donor with Burkitt lymphoma.

In its sample, this clone was seen once. J is TRBJ2-1 and V is TRBV6-6, with TRBD2 matching over 9 bases. V lost 4 bases, J lost 8 bases, and 9 bases stayed unmatched. Germline CDR1 MNHNY, CDR2 SVGAGI (reference sequence). This CDR3 is 15 amino acids long. The CDR3 coding sequence is TGTGCCAGCAGTTCTCCTGCGGGGGGGGCCTATGAGCAGTTCTTC. This codes for CASSSPAGGAYEQFF.

This clone came up a few times. The chain carries TRBV29-1 and TRBJ1-5, with a weak D call TRBD1 (6 bases). The V end lost 4 bases, the J end lost 7 bases, and 14 bases lay between the germline ends. The germline gives CDR1 SQVTM, CDR2 ANQGSEA. CDR3 length: 13 residues. The CDR3: CSVGEDRGQPQHF. CDR3 coding DNA: TGCAGCGTTGGGGAGGACAGAGGGCAGCCCCAGCATTTT.

The chain couples TRBV2 to TRBJ2-7; D possibly uses TRBD1 or TRBD2 (6 bases each). Looked up from germline, CDR1 is SNHLY and CDR2 is FYNNEI. The germline V and J ends were trimmed by 6 bases and 7 bases, with 16 bases remaining between them. The CDR3 is 13 residues long. The CDR3 DNA follows: TGTGCCAGCAGATTGGAGGGGGTGGGAGAGCAGTACTTC. Translating gives CASRLEGVGEQYF.

CDR3 sequence: CASSRPETNYGYTF. The CDR3, as DNA: TGTGCCAGCAGCCGACCGGAAACTAACTATGGCTACACCTTC. The chain uses TRBV5-4 and TRBJ1-2, with D unclear. Trimming took 4 bases from V and 0 from J, leaving 10 bases between them. Germline assignment: CDR1 SGHNT and CDR2 YYREEE (reference sequence). CDR3 length: 14 residues.

CDR3 in DNA: TGTGCCAGCAGCGTACGTCAGGGGGGCGGTAATTCACCCCTCCACTTT. Protein product: CASSVRQGGGNSPLHF. This chain connects TRBV13 to TRBJ1-6; 7 positions agree with TRBD1. V lost 5 bases to trimming and J lost 6 bases; unmatched junction nucleotides: 10. This CDR3 has 16 residues. Germline CDR1 is PRHDT and CDR2 is FYEKMQ (reference sequence).

The rearrangement joins TRBV5-1 to TRBJ1-2; 7 bases are shared with TRBD1. Losses at the gene ends were 4 bases for V and 2 bases for J; bases not matched to a gene: 5. The CDR3 is made up of 14 amino acids. Per germline, CDR1 SGHRS and CDR2 YFSETQ. The CDR3 coding sequence is TGCGCCAGCAGCCCCGGACAGGCCAACTATGGCTACACCTTC. Residues: CASSPGQANYGYTF.

This clone was observed a few times. This chain connects TRBV13 to TRBJ2-1, with D unresolved. CDR1 and CDR2 (germline): PRHDT, FYEKMQ (reference sequence). Trimming removed 3 bases at V and 7 bases at J, with 13 bases between. The CDR3 has 14 amino acids. The CDR3 loop reads CASSFTELGNEQFF. The CDR3 coding sequence is TGTGCCAGCAGCTTCACAGAGCTTGGGAATGAGCAGTTCTTC.

The chain uses TRBV14 and TRBJ1-1; D unresolved. Looked up from germline, CDR1 is SGHDN and CDR2 is FVKESK. Trimming took 6 bases from V and 3 from J, leaving 8 bases between them. The CDR3 has 12 amino acids. This CDR3 reads CASSRRHTEAFF. As DNA, the CDR3 is TGTGCCAGCAGTCGGCGGCACACTGAAGCTTTCTTT.